This T cell receptor beta chain was captured in a study of T-cell reconstitution after alpha-beta-depleted transplantation in children. General study results and limits: T-cell counts and diversity at one year post-transplant came mainly from newly produced T cells.

The CDR3 totals 16 residues. V lost 6 bases, J lost 5 bases, and 8 bases stayed unmatched. Per the germline V gene, CDR1 is SGHAT and CDR2 is FQNNGV. In its sample, this clonotype was seen many times. What it binds is unknown. Unique molecular identifiers were incorporated into the prepared TCRbeta library. TCRdb reprocessed the PCR reads with MiXCR, giving one entry per CDR3 protein. This table has over 100,000 distinct CDR3 sequences, 9% to 12% appearing once. The chain joins TRBV11-2 to TRBJ2-3, with TRBD2 matching 13 bases. This specimen was PBMCs, taken before TCRalphabeta/CD19-depleted stem cell transplant. This sequence originates from a boy younger than 10 with acute lymphoblastic leukemia, due to receive a stem cell transplant. The CDR3 bases are TGTGCCAGCAGACCCGGACTAGCGGGAGTTGAAGATACGCAGTATTTT. Amino acid sequence: CASRPGLAGVEDTQYF.